A single sample is the source of the 9 T cell receptor beta chains below, sequenced in a study of T cell changes during pregnancy in multiple sclerosis. TCRdb's copy holds only in-frame clones and misses some; the assay was immunoSEQ multiplex PCR. The data contain 90,000 to 120,000 clones, around 93% of them singletons. Here the sequenced sample was peripheral blood, taken in the third trimester of pregnancy. The receptors shown here come from a female donor in good health, enrolled as a control in a pregnancy study.

CDR3 coding DNA: TGTGCCAGCAGCAGGGCGGTGATGACTGAAGCTTTCTTT. Its translation is CASSRAVMTEAFF. This chain joins TRBV27 and TRBJ1-1, with D possibly being TRBD1 (5 bases). The CDR3 runs 13 residues. V was shortened by 6 bases and J by 5 bases, with 13 bases between the two germline ends. The V gene's germline CDR1 is MNHEY and CDR2 SMNVEV (reference sequence).

The chain joins TRBV7-6 to TRBJ1-1; no firm D call. There are 14 residues in the CDR3. CDR1 is SGHVS, CDR2 FNYEAQ, per germline. Trimming pared 2 bases from V and 2 bases from J, leaving 9 bases between. DNA of the CDR3: TGTGCCAGCAGCTTAAGGCAGGTAAACACTGAAGCTTTCTTT. Translating it yields CASSLRQVNTEAFF.

This clone showed up just once. V usage is TRBV6-5 and J usage is TRBJ1-2; 7 bases align to TRBD1. Germline V gene data show CDR1 as MNHEY and CDR2 as SVGAGI. The CDR3 spans 15 residues. J was trimmed by 5 bases and V by 5 bases; bases with no gene match: 11. CDR3 in amino acids: CASSLTADRVYGYTF. The CDR3 DNA follows: TGTGCCAGCAGTCTTACGGCCGACAGGGTATATGGCTACACCTTC.

The CDR3: CASQVAGGAGNEQFF. The CDR3 nucleotides read TGTGCCAGTCAAGTTGCGGGGGGCGCAGGCAATGAGCAGTTCTTC. The rearrangement joins TRBV19 to TRBJ2-1; TRBD2 matches at 8 bases. Germline V gene data show CDR1 as LNHDA and CDR2 as SQIVND (reference sequence). With 8 bases clipped from V and 6 bases from J, the junction kept 12 bases outside the gene matches. The CDR3 length is 15 residues.

The chain carries TRBV29-1 and TRBJ1-2, with 8 bases matching TRBD1. Trimming removed 7 bases from V and 7 bases from J; junction bases left unmatched: 11. From germline, CDR1 is SQVTM and CDR2 ANQGSEA. The CDR3 loop spans 13 amino acids. The CDR3: CSARTTGGAGYTF. CDR3 sequence (DNA): TGCAGCGCCCGGACTACAGGGGGTGCTGGCTACACCTTC.

This rearrangement joins TRBV6-1 to TRBJ1-5; no firm D call. The germline V gene has CDR1 MNHNS and CDR2 SASEGT. The CDR3 is made up of 13 amino acids. The V and J ends lost 5 bases and 8 bases respectively, with 13 bases between them. The CDR3 DNA follows: TGTGCCAGCAGTCCAGATAATCTGGAGCCCCAGCATTTT. It is translated as CASSPDNLEPQHF.

CDR3 coding DNA: TGTGCCAGCAGCGTTTTAGTGTCCGGGGAGCTGTTTTTT. This translates into CASSVLVSGELFF. The J gene is TRBJ2-2, the V gene TRBV11-2; D gene unclear. V shed 5 bases and J shed 6 bases, with 10 bases lying between them. The CDR3 totals 13 residues. Germline CDR1 reads SGHAT; CDR2 reads FQNNGV.

The V call is TRBV6-1, the J call TRBJ1-2, with a possible D match to TRBD1 (6 bases). This CDR3 region has 14 residues. Germline V gives CDR1 MNHNS, CDR2 SASEGT. Trimming removed 6 bases at V and 1 base at J, with 12 bases between. DNA of the CDR3: TGTGCCAGCAGCAATAGGGGGTTTAACTATGGCTACACCTTC. Amino acid sequence: CASSNRGFNYGYTF.

This chain connects TRBV7-9 to TRBJ1-5, with D perhaps matching TRBD1 (5 bases). The V end was cut by 2 bases, the J end by 1 base, with 12 bases between. CDR3 length: 16 amino acids. Germline V CDR1 and CDR2: SEHNR, FQNEAQ (reference sequence). CDR3 DNA: TGTGCCAGCAGCTTAAGTGAAGGGGTAAGCAATCAGCCCCAGCATTTT. It yields the protein CASSLSEGVSNQPQHF.